Listed below are T cell receptor beta chains from one sample, sequenced in a study of cytomegalovirus exposure and HLA in healthy donors. Data came from immunoSEQ multiplex PCR; TCRdb stores just in-frame clones and leaves some out. The profile covers approximately 130,000 clones, with about 8.6% appearing a single time and 5% to 6.5% taken by the ten largest. Sequencing was performed on PBMCs. Every receptor here comes from a woman aged 40 to 50 in good health and CMV-seropositive. CDR3s include the opening cysteine and the closing phenylalanine or tryptophan. D genes are given only for firm matches. Not all rows give a size; the values are once, few, many and, for expanded clones, a class.

clone size | J gene | V gene | D gene | CDR3 DNA | CDR3 protein
- | TRBJ1-1 | TRBV7-8 | - | TGTGCCAGCAGCTCCAGGGGACGGGGGAACACTGAAGCTTTCTTT | CASSSRGRGNTEAFF
- | TRBJ2-7 | TRBV27 | TRBD1 | TGTGCCAGCAGTTCCCGGGACAGGGCCTACGAGCAGTACTTC | CASSSRDRAYEQYF
- | TRBJ1-5 | TRBV5-8 | - | TGTGCCAGCAGCTTGGCTTGGGGGCCTGGGAGTCAGCCCCAGCATTTT | CASSLAWGPGSQPQHF
few | TRBJ1-1 | TRBV5-1 | - | TGCGCCAGCAGCCCCGACAGGATTGAAGCTTTCTTT | CASSPDRIEAFF
few | TRBJ1-1 | TRBV5-6 | - | TGTGCCAGCACCGCGGTTACAGGGTTCCTCACTGAAGCTTTCTTT | CASTAVTGFLTEAFF
few | TRBJ2-7 | TRBV10-1 | - | TGCGCCAGCAGTGAGAGGATCGAGGGCAAGGAGCAGTACTTC | CASSERIEGKEQYF
- | TRBJ2-5 | TRBV9 | TRBD1 | TGTGCCAGCAGCGGTTGGGACAGGGATCAAGAGACCCAGTACTTC | CASSGWDRDQETQYF
- | TRBJ2-7 | TRBV7-9 | TRBD2 | TGTGCCAGCAGTTTTAGCGGGAGCTCCTACGAGCAGTACTTC | CASSFSGSSYEQYF
few | TRBJ2-7 | TRBV9 | TRBD2 | TGTGCCAGCAGCGCCCTTCCTGGGACTAGCTACGAGCAGTACTTC | CASSALPGTSYEQYF
- | TRBJ1-2 | TRBV27 | - | TGTGCCAGCAGACCCCTGGGGCAGAGCTATGGCTACACCTTC | CASRPLGQSYGYTF
few | TRBJ1-1 | TRBV5-1 | - | TGCGCCAGCAGCTTGTTCGAGGGGGGGAGCACTGAAGCTTTCTTT | CASSLFEGGSTEAFF
few | TRBJ2-5 | TRBV2 | - | TGTGCCAGCAGCCCACAGGGGGGGAAAGAGACCCAGTACTTC | CASSPQGGKETQYF
few | TRBJ2-1 | TRBV30 | TRBD1 | TGTGCCTGGAGTCCCGGGACAGCGAGTGAGCAGTTCTTC | CAWSPGTASEQFF
few | TRBJ2-3 | TRBV10-3 | TRBD1 | TGTGCCATCAGCCTCCACAGGGGCCGTAGCACAGATACGCAGTATTTT | CAISLHRGRSTDTQYF
- | TRBJ1-4 | TRBV28 | - | TGTGCCAGCAGTTGGAGGCCCTCTAGGGAAAAACTGTTTTTT | CASSWRPSREKLFF
- | TRBJ2-5 | TRBV6-5 | - | TGTGCCAGCAGTCGTCCTCAAGAGACCCAGTACTTC | CASSRPQETQYF